The sample holds many counts of the clone carrying this T cell receptor beta chain. The library targeted TCRbeta and was prepared with unique molecular identifiers. Each CDR3 protein is one row after TCRdb ran MiXCR on the PCR reads. The top ten hold approximately 2.4% of the sample, which has about 72,000 distinct CDR3 sequences, 5.5% to 7.5% seen once. The CDR3 totals 14 residues. The junction had 1 base not matched to a gene; V was cut back by 4 bases and J by 1 base. This entry comes from a study of T-cell reconstitution after alpha-beta-depleted transplantation in children. Here the sequenced sample was PBMCs from the stem cell graft donor, taken from the stem cell graft. The clonotype originates from a human donor who donated a stem cell graft to a child with acute lymphoblastic leukemia. The chain couples TRBV12-3 or TRBV12-4 to TRBJ2-3; TRBD2 matches at 8 bases. The CDR3 region is CASSSGGGTDTQYF. DNA for the CDR3: TGTGCCAGCAGTTCGGGGGGGGGCACAGATACGCAGTATTTT.